The entry below gives a single TCR beta chain sequence along with its context. Its cognate antigen is unknown. This sample was taken from a study of post-analysis software for immune sequencing data. Overall study results and limits: When patients were compared with controls, about five TRBV segments were more frequent, TRBV5-6, TRBV5-1 and TRBV20-1 among them.

The CDR3 runs to 15 residues. Trimming removed 5 bases at V and 5 bases at J, with 18 bases between. From germline, CDR1 is MNHEY and CDR2 SVGAGI. Carried by the TCR beta cDNA libraries were unique molecular identifiers. In TCRdb, the PCR reads were re-called with MiXCR into one record per CDR3 protein. The table lists under 650,000 distinct CDR3 sequences, 44% of them singletons. V gene TRBV6-5 combines with J gene TRBJ1-1; D may be TRBD1 (5 bases). The specimen sequenced was blood. This TCR was sampled from a girl aged 10 to 17 with multiple sclerosis. The CDR3 is CASSTQGWARTEAFF. DNA for the CDR3: TGTGCCAGCAGTACCCAGGGATGGGCAAGGACTGAAGCTTTCTTT.